Listed here are 26 T cell receptor beta chains from one sample, sequenced in a study of beta chain features in type 1 diabetes. Sequenced material consisted of expressed TCRB transcripts (all of the isolated RNA was reverse transcribed). Data came from immunoSEQ multiplex PCR; TCRdb stores just in-frame clones and leaves some out. Found here are about 250,000 clones, about 14% of them singletons; the top ten hold around 0.03%. The sequencing input was naive CD4+ T cells from blood. The receptors shown here come from a woman between 40 and 55 years old in good health.

The chain couples TRBV1 to TRBJ2-7; TRBD2, the D gene given by the table, was not confirmed from the DNA. TRBV1 is an annotated pseudogene. CDR3 length: 13 residues. CDR3 sequence (DNA): TGCACCAGCAGCCAAGTGATGAGCGACGAGCAGTACTTC. Protein sequence: CTSSQVMSDEQYF.

The rearrangement links TRBV7-9 to TRBJ2-1, with D hard to call. Trimming stripped 0 bases from V and 8 bases from J, with 11 bases between. The CDR3 contains 14 residues. CDR1 and CDR2 (germline): SEHNR, FQNEAQ (reference sequence). The CDR3 sequence is CASSLAKQSDEQFF. The DNA of the CDR3 is TGTGCCAGCAGCTTAGCGAAACAGTCCGATGAGCAGTTCTTC.

This clone was found a few times. V usage is TRBV9 and J usage is TRBJ2-1; TRBD1 matches at 7 bases. This CDR3 comprises 14 residues. Germline lookup yields CDR1 SGDLS and CDR2 YYNGEE. V was pared by 4 bases and J by 6 bases, with 7 bases of the junction left unmatched. The CDR3 is CASSPPRTGNEQFF. The CDR3 DNA reads as TGTGCCAGCAGCCCCCCGCGGACAGGCAATGAGCAGTTCTTC.

The rearrangement links TRBV6-5 to TRBJ2-7, with D perhaps matching TRBD1 (5 bases). The V and J ends lost 0 bases and 3 bases respectively, with 6 bases between them. Germline-derived CDR1 and CDR2 are MNHEY and SVGAGI. The CDR3 runs 13 residues. The CDR3, as DNA: TGTGCCAGCAGTTACTCAGGGGTCTACGAGCAGTACTTC. It codes for CASSYSGVYEQYF.

This clone showed up many times. The V and J genes are TRBV4-1 and TRBJ2-5, with a weak D call TRBD2 (5 bases). This CDR3 has 13 residues. V lost 1 base, J lost 5 bases, and 8 bases lay in between. CDR1 and CDR2 from the germline V gene are MGHRA and YSYEKL. The CDR3 region is CASSQAGLETQYF. In DNA, the CDR3 is TGCGCCAGCAGCCAAGCTGGACTTGAGACCCAGTACTTC.

This clone was counted between two and nine times. V gene TRBV15 combines with J gene TRBJ1-2; perhaps TRBD1 as D (5 bases). The CDR3 contains 14 residues. Trimming took off 0 bases at V and 2 bases at J, with 7 bases between the two ends. Germline CDR1 is LNHNV and CDR2 is YYDKDF (reference sequence). As DNA, the CDR3 is TGTGCCACCAGCAGAGATTCAGGGAACTATGGCTACACCTTC. It specifies CATSRDSGNYGYTF.

The CDR3 sequence is CAISTGTGRGINIQYF. In nucleotides, the CDR3 is TGTGCCATCAGTACCGGGACAGGGAGGGGTATCAACATTCAGTACTTC. The chain employs TRBV10-3 and TRBJ2-4; the match to TRBD1 covers 9 bases. This CDR3 has 16 residues. V shed 5 bases and J 7 bases; nucleotides not matched to a gene: 12. Looked up from germline, CDR1 is ENHRY and CDR2 is SYGVKD.

The CDR3 coding sequence is TGTGCCAGCTCACCTACAGGGGGCTCCTACGAGCAGTACTTC. Translated, it gives CASSPTGGSYEQYF. The genes are TRBV18 and TRBJ2-7; 8 bases are shared with TRBD1. The J segment lost 0 bases and the V segment lost 3 bases, leaving 1 base of the junction unmatched. Germline V gives CDR1 KGHSH, CDR2 LQKENI. The CDR3 covers 14 residues.

This clone was found a few times. The identical CDR3 is also encoded by other nucleotide sequences in the sample. The chain recombines TRBV18 with TRBJ1-2, with 8 bases lining up with TRBD1. CDR1 and CDR2 from the germline V gene are KGHSH and LQKENI. The J segment lost 1 base and the V segment lost 3 bases, leaving 1 base of the junction unmatched. This CDR3 is built from 14 residues. In DNA, the CDR3 is TGTGCCAGCTCACCTGGACAGGGTAACTATGGCTACACCTTC. Amino acids: CASSPGQGNYGYTF.

The sample holds a few counts of this clone. The chain employs TRBV11-2 and TRBJ1-4; D unresolved. The CDR3 sequence is 17 residues long. CDR1 is SGHAT, CDR2 FQNNGV, per germline. Trimming pared 5 bases from V and 0 bases from J, leaving 16 bases between. The chain's CDR3 is CASSQNDPAATNEKLFF. DNA for the CDR3: TGTGCCAGCAGCCAAAATGATCCAGCGGCAACTAATGAAAAACTGTTTTTT.

The chain couples TRBV18 to TRBJ1-2; D is unclear. This CDR3 spans 15 amino acids. Germline values: CDR1 KGHSH, CDR2 LQKENI. Deletions cut 3 bases from V and 4 bases from J, with 15 bases between. The CDR3 region has the DNA TGTGCCAGCTCACCTGGCTCCGGGTACGGCTATGGCTACACCTTC. This encodes CASSPGSGYGYGYTF.

This rearrangement joins TRBV27 to TRBJ2-2, with D possibly TRBD1 on 6 matching bases. CDR3 length: 16 residues. V lost 8 bases and J 1 base, leaving 17 bases between the germline ends. Per germline, CDR1 MNHEY and CDR2 SMNVEV (reference sequence). The DNA for the CDR3 is TGTGCCAGCTGTTGGGGGCGGCAAATGAACACCGGGGAGCTGTTTTTT. It specifies CASCWGRQMNTGELFF.

The CDR3 spells CASSIGAGVPGANVLTF. In DNA, the CDR3 is TGTGCCAGTAGTATAGGAGCAGGGGTACCTGGGGCCAACGTCCTGACTTTC. The chain joins TRBV19 to TRBJ2-6, with D tentatively TRBD1 (6 bases). The CDR3 contains 17 residues. The germline V and J ends were trimmed by 1 base and 2 bases, with 12 bases remaining between them. Germline assignment: CDR1 LNHDA and CDR2 SQIVND (reference sequence).

This clone was picked up a small number of times. The rearrangement links TRBV13 to TRBJ1-2, with a possible D match to TRBD1 (5 bases). V lost 5 bases, J lost 4 bases, and 11 bases lay in between. CDR1 is PRHDT and CDR2 is FYEKMQ in the germline V gene (reference sequence). The CDR3 runs to 13 residues. The CDR3 loop reads CASSITGIYGYTF. As DNA, the CDR3 is TGTGCCAGCAGCATTACAGGAATCTATGGCTACACCTTC.

The chain combines TRBV5-4 with TRBJ2-5; the match to TRBD1 covers 7 bases. Germline CDR1 and CDR2: SGHNT and YYREEE (reference sequence). The CDR3 consists of 12 residues. The J segment lost 13 bases and the V segment lost 1 base, leaving 7 bases of the junction unmatched. As DNA, the CDR3 is TGTGCCAGCAGCTTGACAGGGGTTGGGATGTACTTC. This encodes CASSLTGVGMYF. The whole variable domain, remainder taken from reference TRBV5-4 and TRBJ2-5, is ETGVTQSPTHLIKTRGQQVTLRCSSQSGHNTVSWYQQALGQGPQFIFQYYREEENGRGNFPPRFSGLQFPNYSSELNVNALELDDSALYLCASSLTGVGMYFGPGTRLLVL.

The rearrangement joins TRBV10-3 to TRBJ2-7; 10 nucleotides agree with TRBD1. The CDR3 consists of 16 residues. From germline, CDR1 is ENHRY and CDR2 SYGVKD. After removal of 1 base from V and 6 bases from J, the junction contained 9 bases not matched to a gene. The CDR3 DNA reads TGTGCCATCAGTGAGTTTGAGGGACAGGGGCTTGCCGAGCAGTACTTC. Its translation: CAISEFEGQGLAEQYF.

This clone was observed a handful of times. This chain connects TRBV18 to TRBJ2-7; 7 positions agree with TRBD1. The V segment lost 1 base and the J segment 2 bases; nucleotides outside the gene matches: 8. Germline lookup yields CDR1 KGHSH and CDR2 LQKENI. The CDR3 spans 16 residues. CDR3 DNA sequence: TGTGCCAGCTCACCACGTCGACAGGGTAATACCTACGAGCAGTACTTC. Protein: CASSPRRQGNTYEQYF. Full variable domain (missing parts from reference TRBV18 and TRBJ2-7): NAGVMQNPRHLVRRRGQEARLRCSPMKGHSHVYWYRQLPEEGLKFMVYLQKENIIDESGMPKERFSAEFPKEGPSILRIQQVVRGDSAAYFCASSPRRQGNTYEQYFGPGTRLTVT.

This clone was seen only a few times. The genes are TRBV6-1 and TRBJ2-5; 10 bases map to TRBD1. Germline CDR1 MNHNS, CDR2 SASEGT. This CDR3 has 14 amino acids. V dropped 6 bases and J dropped 3; count of bases not matched to a gene: 4. Written as DNA, the CDR3 is TGTGCCAGCAGCCCGACAGGGGGCGAAGAGACCCAGTACTTC. Translation: CASSPTGGEETQYF.

The chain carries TRBV5-6 and TRBJ1-4; D remains unclear. This CDR3 has 13 residues. Germline CDR1 is SGHDT and CDR2 is YYEEEE. The V and J ends lost 0 bases and 3 bases respectively, with 3 bases between them. The CDR3 DNA sequence: TGTGCCAGCAGCTTGGGAGCTAATGAAAAACTGTTTTTT. As protein: CASSLGANEKLFF.

This clone was observed a handful of times. Here the CDR3 reads CASSISGTSGGNIQYF. The CDR3 region has the DNA TGCGCCAGCAGCATTTCCGGGACTAGCGGGGGGAACATTCAGTACTTC. The genes are TRBV5-1 and TRBJ2-4, with 15 bases aligning to TRBD2. This CDR3 spans 16 amino acids. V was pared by 4 bases and J by 7 bases, with 6 bases of the junction left unmatched. CDR1 is SGHRS and CDR2 is YFSETQ in the germline V gene.

CDR3 amino acids: CASSFQVNTGELFF. The CDR3, as DNA: TGCGCCAGCAGCTTTCAGGTGAACACCGGGGAGCTGTTTTTT. The V and J genes are TRBV5-1 and TRBJ2-2; D is undetermined. Germline CDR1 and CDR2: SGHRS and YFSETQ. The CDR3 length is 14 residues. V lost 2 bases to trimming and J lost 1 base, with 6 bases between them.

The chain joins TRBV9 to TRBJ2-3, with TRBD1 identical over 10 bases. CDR1 SGDLS and CDR2 YYNGEE come from the germline V gene. V lost 4 bases and J lost 3; bases outside the gene matches: 14. This CDR3 is built from 18 residues. CDR3 protein: CASSSPGTGVFRTDTQYF. The CDR3 DNA is TGTGCCAGCAGCTCTCCCGGGACAGGGGTTTTTCGGACAGATACGCAGTATTTT.

The rearrangement joins TRBV7-2 to TRBJ1-1; weak D call: TRBD1 (5 bases). V was trimmed by 4 bases and J by 0 bases, leaving 18 bases between them. Germline V gene data show CDR1 as SGHTA and CDR2 as FQGNSA. There are 17 residues in the CDR3. CDR3: CASSSRQQKGVNTEAFF. The CDR3 nucleotides read TGTGCCAGCAGCTCAAGACAGCAGAAGGGTGTGAACACTGAAGCTTTCTTT.

V usage is TRBV6-1 and J usage is TRBJ1-6, with D maybe TRBD1 (6 bases). CDR1 is MNHNS and CDR2 is SASEGT in the germline V gene. The CDR3 totals 14 residues. Trimming left V 3 bases short and J 10 bases short, with 13 bases between. As DNA, the CDR3 is TGTGCCAGCAGTGAGTCACAGGGTTGGTCACCCCTCCACTTT. It yields the protein CASSESQGWSPLHF.

This clone was seen a few times. V is TRBV19 and J is TRBJ2-5, with TRBD1 matching over 8 bases. The CDR3 runs to 12 residues. Germline-derived CDR1 and CDR2 are LNHDA and SQIVND (reference sequence). V was clipped by 6 bases and J by 4 bases; unmatched bases: 1. The CDR3 region is CASRDRGETQYF. The CDR3 nucleotides read TGTGCCAGTAGAGACAGGGGAGAGACCCAGTACTTC. Supplemented by reference TRBV19 and TRBJ2-5, the full variable domain reads DGGITQSPKYLFRKEGQNVTLSCEQNLNHDAMYWYRQDPGQGLRLIYYSQIVNDFQKGDIAEGYSVSREKKESFPLTVTSAQKNPTAFYLCASRDRGETQYFGPGTRLLVL.

The chain employs TRBV2 and TRBJ2-3; D gene unclear. Germline CDR1 reads SNHLY; CDR2 reads FYNNEI. The CDR3 runs 11 residues. V lost 5 bases and J lost 4, with 4 bases in between. The CDR3 DNA sequence: TGTGCCAGCAGTCAGTCAGATACGCAGTATTTT. Encoded protein: CASSQSDTQYF.